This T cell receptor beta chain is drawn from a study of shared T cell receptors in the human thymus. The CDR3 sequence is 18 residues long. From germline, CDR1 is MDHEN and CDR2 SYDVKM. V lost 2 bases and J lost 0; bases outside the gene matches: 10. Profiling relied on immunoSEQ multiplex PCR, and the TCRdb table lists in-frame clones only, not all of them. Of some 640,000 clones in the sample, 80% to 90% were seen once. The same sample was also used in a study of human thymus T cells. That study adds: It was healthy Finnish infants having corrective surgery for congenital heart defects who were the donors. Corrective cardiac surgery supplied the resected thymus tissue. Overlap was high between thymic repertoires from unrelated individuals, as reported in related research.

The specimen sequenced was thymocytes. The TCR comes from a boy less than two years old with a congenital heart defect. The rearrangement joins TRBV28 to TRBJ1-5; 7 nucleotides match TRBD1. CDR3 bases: TGTGCCAGCAGTTTAATAGGGGGCCACATATATAGCAATCAGCCCCAGCATTTT. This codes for CASSLIGGHIYSNQPQHF.